Shown below are 21 T cell receptor beta chains from a single sample sequenced in a study of T cell responses to AZD1222 COVID-19 vaccine. Clones were sequenced by immunoSEQ multiplex PCR, and TCRdb holds only the in-frame ones, with some missing. The repertoire holds about 140,000 clones, with 92% as singletons. The sequences come from peripheral blood, collected 28 days after the second AZD1222 dose. The receptors shown here come from an adult who received the AZD1222 COVID-19 vaccine.

V and J are TRBV2 and TRBJ1-1; no clear D gene. The CDR3 contains 15 residues. CDR1 is SNHLY and CDR2 is FYNNEI in the germline V gene. Trimming stripped 8 bases from V and 2 bases from J, with 18 bases between. CDR3 nucleotide sequence: TGTGCCAGCTATGACGGGCGGCAGAGAAACACTGAAGCTTTCTTT. Protein: CASYDGRQRNTEAFF.

J is TRBJ1-1 and V is TRBV5-1; D not certain. Trimming stripped 5 bases from V and 1 base from J, with 12 bases between. Germline V lookup: CDR1 SGHRS, CDR2 YFSETQ. The CDR3 consists of 14 residues. CDR3 amino acids: CASSIEQKNTEAFF. DNA for the CDR3: TGCGCCAGCAGTATCGAACAAAAGAACACTGAAGCTTTCTTT.

This clone was detected only once. The V and J genes are TRBV7-9 and TRBJ2-5, with 11 nucleotides matching TRBD2. This CDR3 has 16 residues. Germline V gene lookup returns CDR1 SEHNR and CDR2 FQNEAQ (reference sequence). V lost 5 bases and J lost 4; bases outside the gene matches: 9. For the CDR3, the DNA is TGTGCCAGCAGCCCCGGGACTAGCGGTACGCTAGAGACCCAGTACTTC. Amino acid sequence: CASSPGTSGTLETQYF. Complete variable domain (other parts from reference TRBV7-9 and TRBJ2-5): DTGVSQNPRHKITKRGQNVTFRCDPISEHNRLYWYRQTLGQGPEFLTYFQNEAQLEKSRLLSDRFSAERPKGSFSTLEIQRTEQGDSAMYLCASSPGTSGTLETQYFGPGTRLLVL.

This chain connects TRBV19 to TRBJ2-1; TRBD2 is a possible D gene (6 bases). CDR3 size: 15 residues. Germline V lookup: CDR1 LNHDA, CDR2 SQIVND (reference sequence). V gave up 6 bases and J gave up 0 bases, with 12 bases separating them. The CDR3 nucleotides are TGTGCCAGTAGCCCGGGACTCTCCTCCTACAATGAGCAGTTCTTC. It is translated as CASSPGLSSYNEQFF.

The V call is TRBV11-3, the J call TRBJ2-1, with 9 nucleotides matching TRBD2. With V trimmed by 5 bases and J by 1 base, 3 bases remained unmatched. CDR1 SGHNT and CDR2 YENEEA come from the germline V gene. This CDR3 is built from 15 residues. DNA of the CDR3: TGTGCCAGCAGCCTAGGACTAGCGTCCTACAATGAGCAGTTCTTC. This gives the protein CASSLGLASYNEQFF.

V gene TRBV28 combines with J gene TRBJ2-3; the D gene is possibly TRBD1 (5 bases). The CDR3 is 14 residues long. V was pared by 5 bases and J by 0 bases, with 9 bases between. CDR1 and CDR2 (germline): MDHEN, SYDVKM. The CDR3 nucleotides are TGTGCCAGCAGTAGGGGTGCTAGCACAGATACGCAGTATTTT. It encodes CASSRGASTDTQYF.

The chain is built from TRBV7-9 and TRBJ2-7; 7 positions match TRBD2. With 1 base clipped from V and 2 bases from J, the junction kept 8 bases outside the gene matches. The CDR3 length is 16 residues. Germline V gives CDR1 SEHNR, CDR2 FQNEAQ (reference sequence). CDR3 bases: TGTGCCAGCAGCTTAGGACGGGCGGGAGTCACCTACGAGCAGTACTTC. Translated: CASSLGRAGVTYEQYF.

V and J are TRBV6-2 or TRBV6-3 and TRBJ1-5, with unresolved D. Per the germline V gene, CDR1 is MNHEY and CDR2 is SVGEGT. The V end was cut by 2 bases, the J end by 2 bases, with 4 bases between. The CDR3 contains 13 residues. CDR3 nucleotides: TGTGCCAGCAGTTACGGGGGCAATCAGCCCCAGCATTTT. This encodes CASSYGGNQPQHF.

This clone was seen only once. The chain employs TRBV7-3 and TRBJ2-7; TRBD1 is a possible D gene (7 bases). The V gene lost 5 bases and the J gene lost 4 bases, with 18 bases spanning the gap. CDR3 length: 15 residues. Germline values: CDR1 SGHTA, CDR2 FQGTGA. CDR3 amino acids: CASSQGGGMLYEQYF. The CDR3 DNA sequence: TGTGCCAGCAGCCAAGGGGGCGGGATGTTATACGAGCAGTACTTC. The whole variable domain, remainder taken from reference TRBV7-3 and TRBJ2-7, is GAGVSQTPSNKVTEKGKYVELRCDPISGHTALYWYRQSLGQGPEFLIYFQGTGAADDSGLPNDRFFAVRPEGSVSTLKIQRTERGDSAVYLCASSQGGGMLYEQYFGPGTRLTVT.

The chain recombines TRBV5-6 with TRBJ2-1, with D possibly matching TRBD2 (6 bases). The CDR3 loop spans 12 amino acids. V lost 3 bases and J 8 bases, leaving 9 bases between the germline ends. Germline CDR1 reads SGHDT; CDR2 reads YYEEEE. The CDR3 spells CASSSDYHEQFF. The CDR3 DNA reads TGTGCCAGCAGCTCGGACTATCATGAGCAGTTCTTC.

J is TRBJ1-2 and V is TRBV5-1; D gene unclear. V was shortened by 0 bases and J by 3 bases, with 6 bases between the two germline ends. Per the germline V gene, CDR1 is SGHRS and CDR2 is YFSETQ. The CDR3 is made up of 13 amino acids. This chain's CDR3 is CASSLATDYGYTF. CDR3 in DNA: TGCGCCAGCAGCTTGGCCACAGACTATGGCTACACCTTC.

This clone was observed a few times. The chain links TRBV5-1 to TRBJ1-1; no firm D call. CDR1 is SGHRS and CDR2 is YFSETQ in the germline V gene. The CDR3 covers 14 residues. V was clipped by 3 bases and J by 0 bases, with 9 bases between them. This CDR3 is CASSSQLMNTEAFF. The CDR3 DNA reads as TGCGCCAGCAGCTCACAATTGATGAACACTGAAGCTTTCTTT.

The chain is built from TRBV4-3 and TRBJ1-3; D remains unclear. The CDR3 loop spans 14 amino acids. V lost 4 bases and J 4 bases, leaving 11 bases between the germline ends. In germline, CDR1 is LGHNA, CDR2 YSLEER. The chain's CDR3 is CASSPLGEGNTIYF. In nucleotides, the CDR3 is TGCGCCAGCAGCCCCCTGGGCGAAGGAAACACCATATATTTT.

This chain connects TRBV5-8 to TRBJ2-7, with D perhaps assigned TRBD1 or TRBD2 (5 bases each). This CDR3 is 13 amino acids long. The germline V and J ends were trimmed by 9 bases and 0 bases, with 13 bases remaining between them. CDR1 SGHTS and CDR2 YDEGEE come from the germline V gene. The CDR3 bases are TGTGCCACCCGGGGCAGCTACTCCTACGAGCAGTACTTC. This encodes CATRGSYSYEQYF.

The chain recombines TRBV7-8 with TRBJ1-5; 7 bases are a match to TRBD1. Losses at the gene ends were 5 bases for V and 2 bases for J; bases not matched to a gene: 9. The CDR3 covers 16 residues. Per the germline V gene, CDR1 is SGHVS and CDR2 is FQNEAQ. The CDR3: CASSLRDRGGNQPQHF. The DNA of the CDR3 is TGTGCCAGCAGCCTCCGGGACAGAGGTGGCAATCAGCCCCAGCATTTT.

This clone was observed a handful of times. V and J are TRBV4-2 and TRBJ1-6; 8 bases are a match to TRBD1. J was trimmed by 0 bases and V by 1 base; bases with no gene match: 14. This CDR3 spans 21 amino acids. Germline V gene data show CDR1 as LGHNA and CDR2 as YNFKEQ. The chain's CDR3 is CASSQGIRGLLRSSYNSPLHF. CDR3 bases: TGTGCCAGCAGCCAAGGGATCAGGGGGCTACTGCGTTCCTCCTATAATTCACCCCTCCACTTT.

This clone was seen only once. This rearrangement joins TRBV28 to TRBJ2-4; 8 positions agree with TRBD1. This CDR3 region has 14 residues. Trimming took 7 bases from V and 4 from J; bases not matched to a gene: 6. From germline, CDR1 is MDHEN and CDR2 SYDVKM. This CDR3 reads CASTPDRGKNIQYF. The CDR3 bases are TGTGCCAGCACCCCAGACAGGGGAAAAAACATTCAGTACTTC. Supplemented by reference TRBV28 and TRBJ2-4, the full variable domain reads DVKVTQSSRYLVKRTGEKVFLECVQDMDHENMFWYRQDPGLGLRLIYFSYDVKMKEKGDIPEGYSVSREKKERFSLILESASTNQTSMYLCASTPDRGKNIQYFGAGTRLSVL.

This clone appeared many times. The chain couples TRBV6-2 or TRBV6-3 to TRBJ2-1; no clear D. Germline CDR1 and CDR2: MNHEY and SVGEGT. This CDR3 spans 14 amino acids. V was trimmed by 6 bases and J by 1 base, leaving 10 bases between them. CDR3: CASSPPESYNEQFF. DNA for the CDR3: TGTGCCAGCAGCCCACCGGAATCCTACAATGAGCAGTTCTTC.

This clone was recorded only once. V gene TRBV7-9 combines with J gene TRBJ1-2; perhaps TRBD1 as D (5 bases). From germline, CDR1 is SEHNR and CDR2 FQNEAQ (reference sequence). This CDR3 is 17 amino acids long. V was cut by 5 bases and J by 3 bases, with 22 bases left in between. The CDR3 DNA sequence: TGTGCCAGCAGCCCAAAAGGGGAAGGTCCCCGGGACTATGGCTACACCTTC. Translated: CASSPKGEGPRDYGYTF.

The chain employs TRBV4-1 and TRBJ2-3; possibly TRBD2 for D (7 bases). This CDR3 spans 16 amino acids. Germline V lookup: CDR1 MGHRA, CDR2 YSYEKL. Trimming took 1 base from V and 3 from J, leaving 14 bases between them. As DNA, the CDR3 is TGCGCCAGCAGCCAAGGGGGGCGGGGGCGTACAGATACGCAGTATTTT. Translation gives CASSQGGRGRTDTQYF.

Concerning this clone itself: Other DNA variants within this sample encode the same CDR3. J is TRBJ1-1 and V is TRBV6-1; possibly TRBD1 for D (5 bases). Per the germline V gene, CDR1 is MNHNS and CDR2 is SASEGT. Trimming stripped 2 bases from V and 2 bases from J, with 6 bases between. There are 13 residues in the CDR3. CDR3 DNA: TGTGCCAGCAGTGAATGGGGCAACACTGAAGCTTTCTTT. Translation gives CASSEWGNTEAFF.